A selection of T cell receptor beta chains follows, all from one sample in a study of CD8 T cells in ankylosing spondylitis. From the 5' RACE reads, TCRdb called clonotypes with MiXCR, one entry per CDR3 protein. Of about 150,000 distinct CDR3 sequences in the sample, about 32% were seen once. The sequencing sample was made of synovial fluid, either unsorted or a sorted T cell fraction (not recorded which). These receptors all come from a male donor with ankylosing spondylitis. Each CDR3 is given without its conserved first and last residue. Clone size is stated in some rows and not others, as once, few, many or a class when expanded.

len,abundance,v_gene,CDR3aa
11,NA,TRBV5-1,ASSRDNDNEQF
14,NA,TRBV7-3,ASSRRGGGTYNEQF
11,NA,TRBV5-1,ASSRMDQETQY
13,NA,TRBV3-1,ASNQGDRDNSPLH
13,NA,TRBV29-1,SAPAGTGLDTEAF
9,NA,TRBV20-1,SGWKGETQY
11,NA,TRBV25-1,ASQQWSTDTQY
15,many,TRBV12-3/TRBV12-4,ASSLPRVAGAYNEQF
11,NA,TRBV7-3,ASSGGAYNEQF
11,NA,TRBV14,ASSPRDMFGQF
12,NA,TRBV10-3,STMETPWGQPQH
13,NA,TRBV20-1,SASAGRVLNTEAF
11,few,TRBV7-9,ASSYGTGNEQY
12,NA,TRBV7-2,ASSLMVSYNEQF
13,NA,TRBV19,ASRRYPPSTDTQY
13,many,TRBV7-2,ASSLALGANQPQH
13,NA,TRBV11-1,ASSKGTGLINEQY
13,NA,TRBV28,ASMPPTGANYEQY
12,once,TRBV4-1,ASSLGGTGSPLH
13,few,TRBV7-9,ASSLTGGPQETQY
12,NA,TRBV27,ASTKSSGGYEQY
15,few,TRBV13,ASSKRTGGIENQPQH
13,few,TRBV7-3,ASSSRTGLGTEAF
8,NA,TRBV7-9,ASSLTIKF
17,few,TRBV7-8,ASSPRTSGGYPSTDTQY
10,few,TRBV12-3/TRBV12-4,ASSPQVPEQY
15,few,TRBV7-9,ASSLVQGGSGANVLT
11,NA,TRBV18,ASSPEWGEKLF
12,NA,TRBV5-1,ASSLQGPGEKLF
11,few,TRBV11-2,ASSLGPDQPQH
11,many,TRBV12-5,ASALDRGYEQY
10,NA,TRBV5-6,ASSRESLGAF
12,NA,TRBV20-1,SAEQWSYNSPLH
12,few,TRBV5-5,ASSLLSSTPLAF
15,few,TRBV20-1,SAPNAPGLAVRNTQY
12,few,TRBV11-2,ASSASGSTDTQY
12,NA,TRBV6-2/TRBV6-3,ASNNGGFTDTQY
11,few,TRBV28,ASSYQGLSEAF
12,few,TRBV25-1,ASREPLRGQGSF
11,NA,TRBV20-1,SARWDGDYGYT
13,NA,TRBV5-1,ASSLGERDNSPLH
15,many,TRBV7-9,ASSRGGTSLFTVEQY
13,many,TRBV2,ASSRTGTAQETQY
16,NA,TRBV12-3/TRBV12-4,ASSIEGLAGGTEYEQY
11,few,TRBV28,ASGLDSNQPQH
11,NA,TRBV7-2,ASSPGGAYGYT
12,NA,TRBV7-2,ASSHRGLSYEQY
13,many,TRBV27,ASSFSWGANYGYT
13,NA,TRBV25-1,ASSEWKGNSETQY
10,NA,TRBV28,ACGAREETQY
14,once,TRBV28,ASRPQAGAGTDTQY
13,NA,TRBV10-3,AISEIAGVTYEQY
14,NA,TRBV24-1,ATSRTSGGRHHEQF